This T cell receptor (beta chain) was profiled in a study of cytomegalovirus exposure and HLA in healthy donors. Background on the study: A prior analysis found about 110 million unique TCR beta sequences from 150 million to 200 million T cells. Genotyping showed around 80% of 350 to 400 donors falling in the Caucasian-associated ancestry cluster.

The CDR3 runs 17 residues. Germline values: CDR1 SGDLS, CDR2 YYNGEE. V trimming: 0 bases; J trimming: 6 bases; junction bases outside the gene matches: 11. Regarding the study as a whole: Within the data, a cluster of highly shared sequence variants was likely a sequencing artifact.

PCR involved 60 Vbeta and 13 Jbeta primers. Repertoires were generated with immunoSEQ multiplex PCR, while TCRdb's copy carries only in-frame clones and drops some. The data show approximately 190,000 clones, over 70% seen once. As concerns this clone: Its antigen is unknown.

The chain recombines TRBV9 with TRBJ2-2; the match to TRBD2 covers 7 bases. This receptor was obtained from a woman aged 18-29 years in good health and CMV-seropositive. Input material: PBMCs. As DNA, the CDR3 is TGTGCCAGCAGCGTAGTAGGCGAACTCGGGGGGTCCGGGGAGCTGTTTTTT. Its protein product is CASSVVGELGGSGELFF.